This T cell receptor beta chain came from a study of shared clonotypes between healthy human individuals. Whole-study findings and limits: When naive CD4 clonotypes were compared across a handful of donors, approximately 5% were shared. In having few donors, the study represented limited genetic and exposure-history diversity.

As for this clone: Its antigen remains unidentified.

This CDR3 has 15 amino acids. Germline CDR1 reads SNHLY; CDR2 reads FYNNEI. The germline V and J ends were trimmed by 1 base and 4 bases, with 10 bases remaining between them. Repertoires were generated with immunoSEQ multiplex PCR, while TCRdb's copy carries only in-frame clones and drops some. The repertoire holds 2 million to 2.5 million clones, with roughly 92% as singletons. Sample: naive CD4+ T cells from PBMCs. The sample's subset: CD45RA+ positively selected. V and J are TRBV2 and TRBJ2-2; weak D call: TRBD1 (6 bases). This TCR came from a man between 18 and 29 years old in good health. Some clones in this sample may be carry-over from other donors' samples. Written as DNA, the CDR3 is TGTGCCAGCAGTGAAGTCTCAGGGGTCACCGGGGAGCTGTTTTTT. As protein: CASSEVSGVTGELFF. Looking up the rest from reference TRBV2 and TRBJ2-2 gives the full variable domain: EPEVTQTPSHQVTQMGQEVILRCVPISNHLYFYWYRQILGQKVEFLVSFYNNEISEKSEIFDDQFSVERPDGSNFTLKIRSTKLEDSAMYFCASSEVSGVTGELFFGEGSRLTVL.